The 32 T cell receptor beta chains below come from one sample, sequenced in a study of control samples from healthy donors and cancer patients. The table came from immunoSEQ multiplex PCR; TCRdb's copy has only in-frame clones and leaves some out. The profile shows 93,000 or so clones, approximately 90% of them singletons. Input material: PBMCs. These receptor sequences come from a man between 60 and 75 years old with lung cancer.

The V call is TRBV10-1, the J call TRBJ2-3; 12 bases fit TRBD2. The CDR3 covers 16 residues. CDR1 and CDR2 from the germline V gene are WNHNN and SYGVQD (reference sequence). The junction had 6 bases not matched to a gene; V was cut back by 4 bases and J by 4 bases. As DNA, the CDR3 is TGCGCCAGCAGTGCCTCTAGCGGGGGGGCATCAGATACGCAGTATTTT. Translation: CASSASSGGASDTQYF.

The V and J genes are TRBV11-1 and TRBJ2-1, with D possibly TRBD1 on 6 matching bases. Germline V gives CDR1 SGHAT, CDR2 FQDESV (reference sequence). The CDR3 length is 15 residues. The V gene lost 5 bases and the J gene lost 2 bases, with 13 bases spanning the gap. CDR3 residues: CASSGPDSTYNEQFF. Here the CDR3 DNA reads TGTGCCAGCAGCGGCCCGGACAGCACCTACAATGAGCAGTTCTTC.

V usage is TRBV7-8 and J usage is TRBJ1-3, with 8 bases that match TRBD1. V dropped 4 bases and J dropped 2; count of bases not matched to a gene: 13. The CDR3 totals 18 residues. CDR1 is SGHVS and CDR2 is FQNEAQ in the germline V gene. The DNA of the CDR3 is TGTGCCAGCAGCTCTCGTCACACTGACAGGGGAGCTGGAAACACCATATATTTT. This sequence encodes CASSSRHTDRGAGNTIYF.

This sequence joins TRBV7-8 and TRBJ2-7; D might be TRBD2 (5 bases). In germline, CDR1 is SGHVS, CDR2 FQNEAQ. With 5 bases removed from V and 4 bases from J, the gap between germline ends came to 15 bases. This CDR3 has 14 amino acids. CDR3 nucleotide sequence: TGTGCCAGCAGCGGAGGAACTCCCCCATACGAGCAGTACGTC. Translated: CASSGGTPPYEQYV.

The chain links TRBV30 to TRBJ1-2, with 8 bases matching TRBD1. The junction had 6 bases not matched to a gene; V was cut back by 0 bases and J by 6 bases. The CDR3 is 14 residues long. The germline gives CDR1 GTSNPN, CDR2 SVGIG (reference sequence). As DNA, the CDR3 is TGTGCCTGGAGTGTACAGGGGGGGGTTGATGGCTACACCTTC. It is translated as CAWSVQGGVDGYTF.

This clone was seen only once. V is TRBV21-1 and J is TRBJ2-1; the DNA was not used to check the table's D call, TRBD1. TRBV21-1 is a known pseudogene. CDR3 length equals 15 residues. The DNA for the CDR3 is TGTGCCAGCATGGGTAGGGGGCCTTGGTACAATGAGCAGTTCTTC. Its protein is CASMGRGPWYNEQFF.

In DNA form, the CDR3 reads TGTGCCAGCACCCAGCCAGGGGCCGAGGAGACCCAGTACTTC. This gives the protein CASTQPGAEETQYF. This chain joins TRBV6-5 and TRBJ2-5; D might be TRBD1 (6 bases). Germline CDR1 is MNHEY and CDR2 is SVGAGI. This CDR3 is 14 amino acids long. Trimming removed 7 bases at V and 5 bases at J, with 17 bases between.

V gene TRBV2 combines with J gene TRBJ2-3, with a tentative D call TRBD1 (5 bases). Germline V lookup: CDR1 SNHLY, CDR2 FYNNEI. V was pared by 1 base and J by 9 bases, with 8 bases between. This CDR3 is built from 12 residues. CDR3: CASSEEGKTQYF. The CDR3 DNA reads TGTGCCAGCAGTGAAGAGGGGAAGACGCAGTATTTT.

This chain connects TRBV18 to TRBJ1-3; 8 bases agree with TRBD1. The V and J ends lost 8 bases and 0 bases, in that order; junction bases with no gene match: 3. CDR1 and CDR2 (germline): KGHSH, LQKENI. The length of the CDR3 is 14 residues. The chain's CDR3 is CASDGTGSGNTIYF. Here the CDR3 DNA reads TGTGCCAGCGACGGGACAGGCTCTGGAAACACCATATATTTT.

This clone was picked up one time. The CDR3 here is CASSLTSADRSTDTQYF. Written as DNA, the CDR3 is TGTGCCAGCAGCTTAACATCAGCGGACAGGTCCACAGATACGCAGTATTTT. This chain links TRBV7-3 with TRBJ2-3, with TRBD1 identical over 7 bases. From germline, CDR1 is SGHTA and CDR2 FQGTGA. V lost 0 bases, J lost 2 bases, and 8 bases stayed unmatched. This CDR3 region has 17 residues.

The chain is built from TRBV7-3 and TRBJ2-1, with 16 nucleotides matching TRBD2. There are 20 residues in the CDR3. CDR1 and CDR2 (germline): SGHTA, FQGTGA. Trimming at V came to 5 bases and at J to 1 base, leaving 11 bases not matched to a gene. The CDR3 nucleotides are TGTGCCAGCAGCACGCCGGGACTAGCGGGGGGGTCGGTTTCCTACAATGAGCAGTTCTTC. It is translated as CASSTPGLAGGSVSYNEQFF.

This sequence joins TRBV15 and TRBJ1-2; the match to TRBD1 covers 7 bases. This CDR3 contains 14 residues. J was trimmed by 4 bases and V by 1 base; bases with no gene match: 3. Germline values: CDR1 LNHNV, CDR2 YYDKDF (reference sequence). The CDR3 DNA is TGTGCCACCAGCAGAGCGACAGGGCCCTATGGCTACACCTTC. Translating it yields CATSRATGPYGYTF.

V and J are TRBV7-8 and TRBJ1-1; 9 bases are shared with TRBD1. CDR3 length: 14 residues. The germline gives CDR1 SGHVS, CDR2 FQNEAQ. Trimming at V came to 5 bases and at J to 1 base, leaving 2 bases not matched to a gene. DNA for the CDR3: TGTGCCAGCAGCCTGACAGGGGGGAACACTGAAGCTTTCTTT. This encodes CASSLTGGNTEAFF. Full variable domain (outside the CDR3, taken from reference TRBV7-8 and TRBJ1-1): GAGVSQSPRYKVAKRGQDVALRCDPISGHVSLFWYQQALGQGPEFLTYFQNEAQLDKSGLPSDRFFAERPEGSVSTLKIQRTQQEDSAVYLCASSLTGGNTEAFFGQGTRLTVV.

The chain is built from TRBV25-1 and TRBJ1-2, with 7 bases fitting TRBD1. This CDR3 spans 15 amino acids. J gave up 0 bases and V 1 base, and 2 bases lay outside the gene matches. Germline assignment: CDR1 MGHDK and CDR2 SYGVNS. This CDR3 reads CASSELGQTNYGYTF. CDR3 sequence (DNA): TGTGCCAGCAGTGAATTGGGACAGACTAACTATGGCTACACCTTC.

V gene TRBV12-5 combines with J gene TRBJ2-5; 10 bases map to TRBD2. CDR3 length equals 19 residues. The V and J ends lost 7 bases and 1 base, in that order; junction bases with no gene match: 18. CDR1 is LGHNT, CDR2 FRNRAP, per germline. The CDR3 region has the DNA TGTGCTAGTGTTACTATCTTGGATGGTAGCGGGGGGTTCCAAGAGACCCAGTACTTC. Translated: CASVTILDGSGGFQETQYF.

On this clone: The junction does not match germline at one end; this may be a read error. This chain connects TRBV12-5 to TRBJ1-2; 7 bases agree with TRBD1. The CDR3 has 17 amino acids. Germline V gene sequence: CDR1 LGHNT, CDR2 FRNRAP. The CDR3 sequence: CTSGLDQSTGRPRGYTF. The CDR3 DNA reads as TGTACTAGTGGTTTGGATCAATCGACAGGGAGGCCTAGGGGCTACACCTTC.

The CDR3 DNA sequence: TGTGCCAGCAGTGATCTATTTCAGGGTTCCCGGAAAGCTTTCTTT. Protein sequence: CASSDLFQGSRKAFF. The genes are TRBV25-1 and TRBJ1-1; tentative D call: TRBD1 (5 bases). Germline lookup yields CDR1 MGHDK and CDR2 SYGVNS. CDR3 length: 15 amino acids. V shed 3 bases and J shed 9 bases, with 20 bases lying between them.

This CDR3 reads CASSRDRAYEQYV. The CDR3 DNA follows: TGTGCCAGCAGTAGGGACAGAGCCTACGAGCAGTACGTC. V usage is TRBV6-5 and J usage is TRBJ2-7; 7 bases agree with TRBD1. Germline V gives CDR1 MNHEY, CDR2 SVGAGI. Trimming removed 5 bases from V and 2 bases from J; junction bases left unmatched: 3. The length of the CDR3 is 13 residues.

CDR3 amino acids: CASTLPSGGTEAFF. For the CDR3, the DNA is TGTGCCAGCACCTTACCGTCAGGGGGCACTGAAGCTTTCTTT. The chain uses TRBV5-5 and TRBJ1-1, with TRBD1 matching over 7 bases. This CDR3 is 14 amino acids long. The junction had 9 bases not matched to a gene; V was cut back by 6 bases and J by 4 bases. Per germline, CDR1 SGHKS and CDR2 YYEKEE (reference sequence).

The chain recombines TRBV11-2 with TRBJ1-3; perhaps TRBD1 as D (5 bases). V lost 3 bases and J lost 4, with 19 bases in between. This CDR3 comprises 17 residues. Germline CDR1 and CDR2: SGHAT and FQNNGV. The DNA of the CDR3 is TGTGCCAGCAGCTTGGGGACCGCAGGGTTTCGGGGAAACACCATATATTTT. This translates into CASSLGTAGFRGNTIYF.

This chain joins TRBV18 and TRBJ1-2; 7 bases are a match to TRBD1. CDR3 length: 13 amino acids. V trimming: 4 bases; J trimming: 8 bases; junction bases outside the gene matches: 7. Looked up from germline, CDR1 is KGHSH and CDR2 is LQKENI. The CDR3 spells CASSRQGVHGYTF. Written as DNA, the CDR3 is TGTGCCAGCTCACGGCAGGGGGTCCACGGCTACACCTTC.

The chain has TRBV3-1 (or the pseudogene TRBV3-2) and TRBJ1-2, with D perhaps matching TRBD1 (5 bases). This CDR3 contains 13 residues. The V end lost 4 bases, the J end lost 8 bases, and 14 bases lay between the germline ends. Germline lookup yields CDR1 LGHDT and CDR2 YNNKEL (reference sequence). CDR3 amino acids: CASSPQAGRGYTF. Here the CDR3 DNA reads TGTGCCAGCAGCCCACAAGCGGGACGGGGCTACACCTTC.

CDR3 protein: CATSDQILTGGTQYF. Written as DNA, the CDR3 is TGTGCCACCAGTGATCAAATACTGACGGGGGGAACGCAGTATTTT. This chain connects TRBV24-1 to TRBJ2-3; 7 bases agree with TRBD2. This CDR3 comprises 15 residues. V gave up 3 bases and J gave up 9 bases; unmatched junction bases: 11. Germline-derived CDR1 and CDR2 are KGHDR and SFDVKD.

The J gene is TRBJ1-1, the V gene TRBV5-5, with 8 bases identical to TRBD1. With V trimmed by 2 bases and J by 8 bases, 2 bases remained unmatched. CDR1 and CDR2 (germline): SGHKS, YYEKEE (reference sequence). This CDR3 has 12 residues. The CDR3 DNA reads TGTGCCAGCAGCTTCAGGACAGGGGAAGCTTTCTTT. Encoded protein: CASSFRTGEAFF.

This rearrangement joins TRBV7-9 to TRBJ1-2, with 10 bases lining up with TRBD1. The CDR3 is 18 amino acids. The J segment lost 2 bases and the V segment lost 2 bases, leaving 11 bases of the junction unmatched. The V gene's germline CDR1 is SEHNR and CDR2 FQNEAQ (reference sequence). The CDR3 reads CASSLLPPRQGANYGYTF. DNA for the CDR3: TGTGCCAGCAGCTTACTCCCCCCCCGACAGGGGGCCAACTATGGCTACACCTTC. The full variable domain, its missing parts supplied by reference TRBV7-9 and TRBJ1-2, is DTGVSQNPRHKITKRGQNVTFRCDPISEHNRLYWYRQTLGQGPEFLTYFQNEAQLEKSRLLSDRFSAERPKGSFSTLEIQRTEQGDSAMYLCASSLLPPRQGANYGYTFGSGTRLTVV.

The rearrangement joins TRBV6-5 to TRBJ2-3; a possible D gene is TRBD2 (5 bases). The CDR3 is made up of 14 amino acids. Looked up from germline, CDR1 is MNHEY and CDR2 is SVGAGI. Trimming took 7 bases from V and 1 from J, leaving 12 bases between them. The CDR3 reads CASTGIYGTDTQYF. CDR3 nucleotide sequence: TGTGCCAGCACCGGGATCTACGGCACAGATACGCAGTATTTT.

The V and J genes are TRBV2 and TRBJ2-2, with 8 bases lining up with TRBD1. J lost 5 bases, V lost 9 bases, and 8 bases had no gene match. The CDR3 consists of 14 residues. Germline V gene data show CDR1 as SNHLY and CDR2 as FYNNEI. DNA for the CDR3: TGTGCCAGTGGGACAGGAGGAAGAACCGGGGAGCTGTTTTTT. It specifies CASGTGGRTGELFF.

The rearrangement uses TRBV6-1 and TRBJ1-2; 7 bases align to TRBD1. Germline CDR1 MNHNS, CDR2 SASEGT. The CDR3 runs to 15 residues. Trimming took 2 bases from V and 3 from J; bases not matched to a gene: 6. The DNA of the CDR3 is TGTGCCAGCAGTGAAAATATAGGGGGCTACTATGGCTACACCTTC. Translating gives CASSENIGGYYGYTF.

In DNA form, the CDR3 reads TGCGCCAGCAGCGGGGGACAGGGGCGCGGGGAGACCCAGTACTTC. The encoded protein is CASSGGQGRGETQYF. The chain is built from TRBV5-1 and TRBJ2-5; 10 nucleotides align to TRBD1. CDR1 is SGHRS and CDR2 is YFSETQ in the germline V gene. V trimming: 4 bases; J trimming: 5 bases; junction bases outside the gene matches: 8. CDR3 length equals 15 residues.

The CDR3 DNA reads as TGTGCCAGCAGTTACTCAAGGATGCTATACTATGGCTACACCTTC. It translates to CASSYSRMLYYGYTF. The rearrangement uses TRBV6-5 and TRBJ1-2; D unresolved. Trimming cost V 0 bases and J 3 bases, with 11 bases left between them. The CDR3 is 15 amino acids. Germline CDR1 is MNHEY and CDR2 is SVGAGI.

This clone has only one observation. The chain uses TRBV3-1 (or the pseudogene TRBV3-2) and TRBJ2-5; D is undetermined. Trimming stripped 4 bases from V and 1 base from J, with 10 bases between. CDR1 is LGHDT, CDR2 YNNKEL, per germline (reference sequence). The CDR3 contains 14 residues. The CDR3 region is CASSPEVGQETQYF. CDR3 nucleotides: TGTGCCAGCAGCCCCGAGGTTGGCCAAGAGACCCAGTACTTC.

The J gene is TRBJ1-2, the V gene TRBV7-8; a weak D match, TRBD1 (6 bases). Germline lookup yields CDR1 SGHVS and CDR2 FQNEAQ. The V and J ends lost 5 bases and 11 bases respectively, with 18 bases between them. CDR3 length: 13 amino acids. The CDR3 region has the DNA TGTGCCAGCAGCGCTACCGGGGGCCTCAGGTACACCTTC. It is translated as CASSATGGLRYTF. Filled out from reference TRBV7-8 and TRBJ1-2, the complete variable domain reads GAGVSQSPRYKVAKRGQDVALRCDPISGHVSLFWYQQALGQGPEFLTYFQNEAQLDKSGLPSDRFFAERPEGSVSTLKIQRTQQEDSAVYLCASSATGGLRYTFGSGTRLTVV.